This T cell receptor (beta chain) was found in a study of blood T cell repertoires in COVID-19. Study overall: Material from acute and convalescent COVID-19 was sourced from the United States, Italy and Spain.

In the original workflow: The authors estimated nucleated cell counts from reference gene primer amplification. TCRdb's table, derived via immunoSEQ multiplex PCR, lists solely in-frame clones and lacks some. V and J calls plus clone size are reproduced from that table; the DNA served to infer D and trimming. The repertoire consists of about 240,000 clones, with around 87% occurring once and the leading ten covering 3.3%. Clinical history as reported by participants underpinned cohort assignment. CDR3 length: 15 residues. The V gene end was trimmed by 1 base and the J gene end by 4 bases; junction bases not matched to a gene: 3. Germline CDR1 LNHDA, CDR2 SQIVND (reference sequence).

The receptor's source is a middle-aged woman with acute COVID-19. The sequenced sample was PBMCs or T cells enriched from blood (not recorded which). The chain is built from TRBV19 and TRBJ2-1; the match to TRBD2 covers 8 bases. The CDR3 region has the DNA TGTGCCAGTAGTATAGTCCCTAGCGGGTACAATGAGCAGTTCTTC. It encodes CASSIVPSGYNEQFF.